What follows are 20 T cell receptor beta chains derived from one specimen sequenced in a study of blood T cell repertoires in COVID-19. Only in-frame clones appear in the TCRdb table, and some are missing; sequencing was by immunoSEQ multiplex PCR. This table has about 190,000 clones, around 84% appearing once. The source material was PBMCs or T cells enriched from blood (not recorded which). These receptors were collected from a woman in her 30s who had recovered from COVID-19.

The chain links TRBV5-1 to TRBJ2-5; 8 nucleotides line up with TRBD1. The trim removed 4 bases at V and 4 bases at J, leaving 3 bases unmatched. CDR1 and CDR2 from the germline V gene are SGHRS and YFSETQ. The CDR3 has 13 residues. CDR3 residues: CASSPGTGETQYF. The CDR3 DNA reads TGCGCCAGCAGCCCCGGGACAGGAGAGACCCAGTACTTC.

The chain uses TRBV9 and TRBJ1-5, with D maybe TRBD1 (5 bases). Per germline, CDR1 SGDLS and CDR2 YYNGEE. V was trimmed by 0 bases and J by 6 bases, leaving 13 bases between them. The CDR3 spans 15 residues. Here the CDR3 reads CASSVGVGQSQPQHF. In nucleotides, the CDR3 is TGTGCCAGCAGCGTAGGGGTCGGACAATCTCAGCCCCAGCATTTT.

CDR3 protein: CSVGDRLDYGYTF. CDR3 sequence (DNA): TGCAGCGTTGGCGACAGGCTTGACTATGGCTACACCTTC. V is TRBV29-1 and J is TRBJ1-2, with D perhaps matching TRBD1 (6 bases). CDR1 and CDR2 from the germline V gene are SQVTM and ANQGSEA. V was pared by 4 bases and J by 3 bases, with 12 bases between. The CDR3 spans 13 residues.

The chain employs TRBV19 and TRBJ1-5; TRBD1 might be the D (6 bases). Germline V lookup: CDR1 LNHDA, CDR2 SQIVND (reference sequence). CDR3 length: 13 amino acids. Trimming took 7 bases from V and 6 from J, leaving 13 bases between them. Here the CDR3 reads CASTRGGLQPQHF. The CDR3 coding sequence is TGTGCCAGTACCCGGGGGGGGCTTCAGCCCCAGCATTTT.

The rearrangement links TRBV19 to TRBJ2-7; 12 nucleotides agree with TRBD2. Germline CDR1 and CDR2: LNHDA and SQIVND (reference sequence). There are 16 residues in the CDR3. V lost 6 bases to trimming and J lost 0 bases; unmatched junction nucleotides: 6. CDR3 region: CASRGLAGKDSYEQYF. CDR3 DNA: TGTGCCAGTAGAGGACTAGCGGGAAAAGACTCCTACGAGCAGTACTTC.

The rearrangement uses TRBV6-1 and TRBJ2-1; D might be TRBD1 (5 bases). Germline lookup yields CDR1 MNHNS and CDR2 SASEGT. Trimming left V 3 bases short and J 8 bases short, with 14 bases between. CDR3 length equals 14 residues. The CDR3 DNA follows: TGTGCCAGCAGTGACGTTAGTAGGGGCCATGAGCAGTTCTTC. Encoded protein: CASSDVSRGHEQFF.

CDR3 amino acids: CASSPAWGRARTGELFF. The CDR3 DNA follows: TGTGCCAGCAGCCCAGCTTGGGGGAGGGCCAGGACCGGGGAGCTGTTTTTT. The chain links TRBV7-3 to TRBJ2-2; 7 bases are shared with TRBD2. Germline V gives CDR1 SGHTA, CDR2 FQGTGA. V dropped 5 bases and J dropped 5; count of bases not matched to a gene: 14. The CDR3 length is 17 residues.

The chain combines TRBV6-5 with TRBJ2-5; TRBD1 agrees at 8 bases. Germline CDR1 and CDR2: MNHEY and SVGAGI. The V and J ends lost 7 bases and 6 bases, in that order; junction bases with no gene match: 7. The CDR3 loop spans 13 amino acids. The CDR3 DNA reads TGTGCCAGCATCGCGGACAGGGCAAAGACCCAGTACTTC. Its protein product is CASIADRAKTQYF.

The chain recombines TRBV5-1 with TRBJ1-1; TRBD1 is a possible D gene (6 bases). The V and J ends lost 5 bases and 4 bases respectively, with 15 bases between them. The germline gives CDR1 SGHRS, CDR2 YFSETQ. The CDR3 length is 14 residues. This CDR3 is CASRQQGGSTEAFF. The CDR3 region has the DNA TGCGCCAGCAGACAACAGGGAGGGAGCACTGAAGCTTTCTTT.

The CDR3 is CASSHRQGDTGELFF. CDR3 bases: TGTGCCAGCAGCCACAGACAGGGGGACACCGGGGAGCTGTTTTTT. The chain combines TRBV7-8 with TRBJ2-2; TRBD1 agrees at 9 bases. In germline, CDR1 is SGHVS, CDR2 FQNEAQ. V shed 5 bases, J shed 3 bases, and the junction held 4 bases outside the gene matches. The CDR3 is made up of 15 amino acids.

This clone was counted a few times. The chain uses TRBV7-6 and TRBJ2-7; perhaps TRBD2 as D (6 bases). The CDR3 has 15 amino acids. Germline V gene data show CDR1 as SGHVS and CDR2 as FNYEAQ. Trimming cost V 1 base and J 5 bases, with 15 bases left between them. The CDR3: CASSLVAGTDNEQYF. The CDR3 DNA reads as TGTGCCAGCAGCTTAGTGGCGGGAACTGATAACGAGCAGTACTTC.

DNA for the CDR3: TGCGCCAGCAGCCAAGTCTTGCGGGAGGGACCAGATACGCAGTATTTT. Residues: CASSQVLREGPDTQYF. The chain has TRBV4-1 and TRBJ2-3, with 9 bases aligning to TRBD2. Trimming removed 1 base from V and 4 bases from J; junction bases left unmatched: 6. Germline-derived CDR1 and CDR2 are MGHRA and YSYEKL. CDR3 length: 16 amino acids.

This clone was detected once. The chain carries TRBV5-8 and TRBJ2-1, with D possibly TRBD2 on 6 matching bases. Germline lookup yields CDR1 SGHTS and CDR2 YDEGEE. V lost 4 bases and J 8 bases, leaving 16 bases between the germline ends. CDR3 length: 14 residues. In DNA form, the CDR3 reads TGTGCCAGCAGCGGTCTGGAGGGTATGGATGAGCAGTTCTTC. It translates to CASSGLEGMDEQFF.

Notes on this clone: Other DNA sequences in the sample encode the same CDR3. The chain uses TRBV7-2 and TRBJ1-1; maybe TRBD1 (5 bases). V lost 1 base and J 5 bases, leaving 14 bases between the germline ends. Looked up from germline, CDR1 is SGHTA and CDR2 is FQGNSA. The CDR3 contains 15 residues. This CDR3 reads CASSLDLGGGTEAFF. CDR3 bases: TGTGCCAGCAGCTTAGATCTCGGGGGTGGGACTGAAGCTTTCTTT.

This clone appeared a few times. The chain recombines TRBV7-9 with TRBJ2-5; possible D gene TRBD2, 5 bases. The CDR3 runs to 15 residues. V lost 2 bases to trimming and J lost 2 bases, with 12 bases between them. CDR1 and CDR2 from the germline V gene are SEHNR and FQNEAQ (reference sequence). CDR3: CASSLRAGLQETQYF. The CDR3 region has the DNA TGTGCCAGCAGCTTAAGAGCAGGACTTCAAGAGACCCAGTACTTC.

This rearrangement joins TRBV5-4 to TRBJ1-2; 9 bases match TRBD1. This CDR3 spans 14 amino acids. After removal of 3 bases from V and 6 bases from J, the junction contained 6 bases not matched to a gene. In germline, CDR1 is SGHNT, CDR2 YYREEE (reference sequence). This CDR3 is CASSWGQGLHGYTF. In DNA form, the CDR3 reads TGTGCCAGCAGCTGGGGACAGGGCCTTCATGGCTACACCTTC.

This chain connects TRBV18 to TRBJ1-1; D gene uncertain. V lost 2 bases to trimming and J lost 0 bases, with 13 bases between them. This CDR3 has 16 residues. The V gene's germline CDR1 is KGHSH and CDR2 LQKENI. CDR3 residues: CASSPFSSFLNTEAFF. The CDR3 bases are TGTGCCAGCTCACCATTTAGCAGTTTCCTGAACACTGAAGCTTTCTTT.

V and J are TRBV6-4 and TRBJ2-1, with TRBD2 identical over 7 bases. V gave up 7 bases and J gave up 7 bases; unmatched junction bases: 4. This CDR3 is 12 amino acids long. CDR1 and CDR2 from the germline V gene are MRHNA and SNTAGT. The CDR3 region is CASTDGRNEQFF. CDR3 nucleotides: TGTGCCAGCACAGACGGGAGGAATGAGCAGTTCTTC.

A few counts support this clone. This sequence joins TRBV6-7 and TRBJ1-6, with D tentatively TRBD1 (5 bases). TRBV6-7 counts as an open reading frame of uncertain function. This CDR3 spans 15 amino acids. Trimming pared 6 bases from V and 8 bases from J, leaving 17 bases between. In DNA form, the CDR3 reads TGTGCCAGCAGCCGAGAGGTAGGGGTACATTCACCCCTCCACTTT. Its protein is CASSREVGVHSPLHF.

V gene TRBV27 combines with J gene TRBJ1-5, with D perhaps TRBD1 (5 bases). Germline-derived CDR1 and CDR2 are MNHEY and SMNVEV (reference sequence). With 6 bases removed from V and 1 base from J, the gap between germline ends came to 16 bases. The CDR3 has 16 amino acids. The CDR3 DNA is TGTGCCAGCAGCCCTAGGGGAGGGGCAAGCAATCAGCCCCAGCATTTT. This sequence encodes CASSPRGGASNQPQHF.